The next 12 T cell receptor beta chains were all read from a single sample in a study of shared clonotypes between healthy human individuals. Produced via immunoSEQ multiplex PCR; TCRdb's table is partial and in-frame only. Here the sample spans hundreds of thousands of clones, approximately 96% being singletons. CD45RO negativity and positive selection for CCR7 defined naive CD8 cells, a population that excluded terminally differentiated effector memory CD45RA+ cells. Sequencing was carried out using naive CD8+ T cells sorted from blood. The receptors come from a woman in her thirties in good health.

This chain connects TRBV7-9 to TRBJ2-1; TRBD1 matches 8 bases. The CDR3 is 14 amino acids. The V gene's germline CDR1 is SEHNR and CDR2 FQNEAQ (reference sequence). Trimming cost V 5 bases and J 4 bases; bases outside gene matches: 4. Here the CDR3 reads CASSPGTGYNEQFF. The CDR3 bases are TGTGCCAGCAGCCCCGGGACAGGATACAATGAGCAGTTCTTC.

CDR3 DNA sequence: TGTGCCAGCAGCTTAGGACTAGCGGGACGGAACTACGAGCAGTACTTC. Protein: CASSLGLAGRNYEQYF. The J gene is TRBJ2-7, the V gene TRBV11-2; TRBD2 aligns across 11 bases. CDR1 is SGHAT and CDR2 is FQNNGV in the germline V gene. The CDR3 is 16 residues long. V shed 1 base and J 3 bases; nucleotides not matched to a gene: 5.

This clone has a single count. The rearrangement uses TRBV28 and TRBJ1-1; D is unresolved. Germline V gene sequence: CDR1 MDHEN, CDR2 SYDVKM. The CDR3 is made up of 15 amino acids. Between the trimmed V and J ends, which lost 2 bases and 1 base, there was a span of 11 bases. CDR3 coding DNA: TGTGCCAGCAGTTTACCCCAACCTCGGAACACTGAAGCTTTCTTT. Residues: CASSLPQPRNTEAFF.

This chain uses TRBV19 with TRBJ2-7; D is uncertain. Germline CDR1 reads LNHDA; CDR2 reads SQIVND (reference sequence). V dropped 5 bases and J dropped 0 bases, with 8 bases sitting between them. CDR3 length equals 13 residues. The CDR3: CASSAPYSYEQYF. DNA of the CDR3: TGTGCCAGTAGTGCCCCGTACTCCTACGAGCAGTACTTC.

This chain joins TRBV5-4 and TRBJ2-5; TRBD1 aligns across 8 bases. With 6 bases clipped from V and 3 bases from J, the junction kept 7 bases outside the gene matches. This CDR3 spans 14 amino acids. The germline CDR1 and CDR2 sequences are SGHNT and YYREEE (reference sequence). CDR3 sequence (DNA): TGTGCCAGCACCTACGACAGGGGAGAAGAGACCCAGTACTTC. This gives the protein CASTYDRGEETQYF.

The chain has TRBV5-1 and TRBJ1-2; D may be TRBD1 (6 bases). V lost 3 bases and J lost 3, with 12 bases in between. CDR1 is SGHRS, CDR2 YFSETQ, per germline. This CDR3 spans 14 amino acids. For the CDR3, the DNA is TGCGCCAGCAGCTCGGCGAGGGGGTACTATGGCTACACCTTC. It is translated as CASSSARGYYGYTF.

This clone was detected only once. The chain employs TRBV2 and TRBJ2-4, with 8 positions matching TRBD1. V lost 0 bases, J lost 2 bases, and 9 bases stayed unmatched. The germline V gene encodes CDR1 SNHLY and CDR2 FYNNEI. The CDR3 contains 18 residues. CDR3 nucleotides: TGTGCCAGCAGTGAAGCGCTGTCAGGGGGCGAAACCAAAAACATTCAGTACTTC. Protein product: CASSEALSGGETKNIQYF. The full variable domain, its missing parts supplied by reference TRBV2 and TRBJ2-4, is EPEVTQTPSHQVTQMGQEVILRCVPISNHLYFYWYRQILGQKVEFLVSFYNNEISEKSEIFDDQFSVERPDGSNFTLKIRSTKLEDSAMYFCASSEALSGGETKNIQYFGAGTRLSVL.

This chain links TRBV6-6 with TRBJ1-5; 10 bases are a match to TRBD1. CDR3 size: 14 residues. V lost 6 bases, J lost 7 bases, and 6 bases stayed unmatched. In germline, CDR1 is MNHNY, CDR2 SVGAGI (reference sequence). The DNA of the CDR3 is TGTGCCAGCAGCAAGACAGGGGGCGAACAGCCCCAGCATTTT. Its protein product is CASSKTGGEQPQHF.

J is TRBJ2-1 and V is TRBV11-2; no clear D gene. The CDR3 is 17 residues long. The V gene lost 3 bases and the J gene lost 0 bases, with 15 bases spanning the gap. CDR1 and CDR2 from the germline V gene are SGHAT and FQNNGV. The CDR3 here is CASSFTTGLPSYNEQFF. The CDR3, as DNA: TGTGCCAGCAGCTTCACGACCGGGTTGCCCTCCTACAATGAGCAGTTCTTC.

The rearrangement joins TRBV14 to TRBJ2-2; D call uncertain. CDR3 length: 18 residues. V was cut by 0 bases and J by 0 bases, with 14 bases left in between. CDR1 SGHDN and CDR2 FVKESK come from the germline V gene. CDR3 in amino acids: CASSQEAPYYANTGELFF. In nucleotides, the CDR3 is TGTGCCAGCAGCCAAGAGGCCCCGTACTACGCGAACACCGGGGAGCTGTTTTTT. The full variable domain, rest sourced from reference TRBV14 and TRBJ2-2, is EAGVTQFPSHSVIEKGQTVTLRCDPISGHDNLYWYRRVMGKEIKFLLHFVKESKQDESGMPNNRFLAERTGGTYSTLKVQPAELEDSGVYFCASSQEAPYYANTGELFFGEGSRLTVL.

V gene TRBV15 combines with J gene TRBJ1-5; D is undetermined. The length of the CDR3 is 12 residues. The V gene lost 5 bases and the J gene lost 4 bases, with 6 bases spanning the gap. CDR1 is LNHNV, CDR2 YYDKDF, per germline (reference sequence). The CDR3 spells CATSSLNQPQHF. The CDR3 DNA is TGTGCCACCAGCTCCTTGAATCAGCCCCAGCATTTT.

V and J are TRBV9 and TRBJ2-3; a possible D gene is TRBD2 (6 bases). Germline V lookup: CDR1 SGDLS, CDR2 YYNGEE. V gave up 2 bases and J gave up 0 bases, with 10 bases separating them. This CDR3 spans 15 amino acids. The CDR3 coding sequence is TGTGCCAGCAGCGTGGTAGGGAGGAGCACAGATACGCAGTATTTT. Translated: CASSVVGRSTDTQYF.